Each of the 21 T cell receptor beta chains below was sequenced from the same sample in a study of blood T cell repertoires in COVID-19. Only in-frame clones appear in the TCRdb table, and some are missing; sequencing was by immunoSEQ multiplex PCR. Of 120,000 or so clones listed, approximately 83% were seen once; the top ten hold around 27%. Sequenced material: peripheral blood. Receptors originate from a woman aged 80 or over with acute or convalescent COVID-19.

The chain recombines TRBV27 with TRBJ1-1, with D possibly being TRBD1 (6 bases). Germline-derived CDR1 and CDR2 are MNHEY and SMNVEV (reference sequence). V was clipped by 2 bases and J by 5 bases, with 12 bases between them. This CDR3 contains 14 residues. The CDR3 bases are TGTGCCAGCAGTTTAGCAGGGGTAGGTACTGAAGCTTTCTTT. Its protein is CASSLAGVGTEAFF.

The rearrangement uses TRBV7-2 and TRBJ2-2, with 7 bases lining up with TRBD2. The CDR3 contains 17 residues. CDR1 is SGHTA and CDR2 is FQGNSA in the germline V gene. V lost 5 bases, J lost 2 bases, and 11 bases stayed unmatched. The CDR3 spells CASSPHFGGGNTGELFF. The CDR3 DNA reads as TGTGCCAGCAGCCCTCACTTTGGCGGGGGAAACACCGGGGAGCTGTTTTTT.

This sequence joins TRBV3-1 (or the pseudogene TRBV3-2) and TRBJ2-1; 8 positions agree with TRBD2. The CDR3 sequence is 16 residues long. The germline gives CDR1 LGHDT, CDR2 YNNKEL (reference sequence). Germline trimming cut 1 base from V and 1 base from J; bases unmatched to any gene: 3. CDR3 sequence reads: CASSQGSGVSYNEQFF. CDR3 bases: TGTGCCAGCAGCCAAGGTAGCGGGGTTTCCTACAATGAGCAGTTCTTC.

The chain has TRBV19 and TRBJ1-3; D not certain. Germline CDR1 LNHDA, CDR2 SQIVND (reference sequence). Trimming removed 4 bases from V and 4 bases from J, with 8 bases in between. This CDR3 contains 13 residues. CDR3 nucleotide sequence: TGTGCCAGTAGTACCACCCAGGGAAACACCATATATTTT. This gives the protein CASSTTQGNTIYF.

J is TRBJ2-1 and V is TRBV27; 14 positions agree with TRBD2. The CDR3 totals 16 residues. The ends lost 5 bases at V and 9 bases at J; junction bases unmatched: 9. CDR1 and CDR2 from the germline V gene are MNHEY and SMNVEV (reference sequence). CDR3 coding DNA: TGTGCCAGCAGTCTAACCGGGACTAGCGGGGGCATTGAGCAGTTCTTC. It codes for CASSLTGTSGGIEQFF.

V gene TRBV20-1 combines with J gene TRBJ2-7; D unresolved. Germline values: CDR1 DFQATT, CDR2 SNEGSKA (reference sequence). The CDR3 totals 15 residues. V was clipped by 3 bases and J by 3 bases, with 18 bases between them. Here the CDR3 DNA reads TGCAGTGCTAGTCCCCTCGAAAGGAGTATCTACGAGCAGTACTTC. This translates into CSASPLERSIYEQYF.

The CDR3 sequence: CASTREVGYGYTF. CDR3 nucleotide sequence: TGTGCCAGCACCAGAGAGGTCGGCTATGGCTACACCTTC. V gene TRBV2 combines with J gene TRBJ1-2; D gene unclear. Trimming pared 7 bases from V and 4 bases from J, leaving 13 bases between. The germline gives CDR1 SNHLY, CDR2 FYNNEI. CDR3 length equals 13 residues.

DNA for the CDR3: TGTGCCAGCAGCCAGAGTAATAAAGCTTTCTTT. Amino acid sequence: CASSQSNKAFF. The chain employs TRBV3-1 (or the pseudogene TRBV3-2) and TRBJ1-1; unclear D gene. Trimming took off 3 bases at V and 9 bases at J, with 8 bases between the two ends. Germline V gene data show CDR1 as LGHDT and CDR2 as YNNKEL (reference sequence). This CDR3 has 11 amino acids.

The chain employs TRBV5-1 and TRBJ1-1, with 10 positions matching TRBD1. The CDR3 has 16 amino acids. The V segment lost 3 bases and the J segment 1 base; nucleotides outside the gene matches: 6. Germline CDR1 SGHRS, CDR2 YFSETQ. CDR3 sequence: CASSWTGGSSNTEAFF. The CDR3 DNA reads TGCGCCAGCAGCTGGACAGGGGGTAGTTCGAACACTGAAGCTTTCTTT. Looking up the rest from reference TRBV5-1 and TRBJ1-1 gives the full variable domain: KAGVTQTPRYLIKTRGQQVTLSCSPISGHRSVSWYQQTPGQGLQFLFEYFSETQRNKGNFPGRFSGRQFSNSRSEMNVSTLELGDSALYLCASSWTGGSSNTEAFFGQGTRLTVV.

The chain has TRBV24-1 and TRBJ2-5, with D tentatively TRBD2 (6 bases). The CDR3 is 14 amino acids. The V end lost 5 bases, the J end lost 5 bases, and 14 bases lay between the germline ends. Germline-derived CDR1 and CDR2 are KGHDR and SFDVKD. The CDR3 region has the DNA TGTGCCACCAGTGCAGGAGGGAGCGTGGAGACCCAGTACTTC. It specifies CATSAGGSVETQYF.

The chain uses TRBV6-2 or TRBV6-3 and TRBJ2-1, with D hard to call. The V end was cut by 0 bases, the J end by 7 bases, with 4 bases between. Germline values: CDR1 MNHEY, CDR2 SVGEGT. CDR3 length: 12 residues. Written as DNA, the CDR3 is TGTGCCAGCAGTTACTCTTCAAATGAGCAGTTCTTC. Protein: CASSYSSNEQFF.

The rearrangement joins TRBV7-9 to TRBJ1-2; D possibly corresponds to TRBD1 (6 bases). The length of the CDR3 is 13 residues. Germline values: CDR1 SEHNR, CDR2 FQNEAQ (reference sequence). V was cut by 5 bases and J by 2 bases, with 9 bases left in between. CDR3 in amino acids: CASSPGENYGYTF. CDR3 nucleotide sequence: TGTGCCAGCAGCCCAGGGGAAAACTATGGCTACACCTTC.

The CDR3 nucleotides are TGTGCCAGCAGCGTCGGGACAGGAGTGGAAAAACTGTTTTTT. This gives the protein CASSVGTGVEKLFF. The rearrangement joins TRBV9 to TRBJ1-4; TRBD1 matches 8 bases. The V gene's germline CDR1 is SGDLS and CDR2 YYNGEE. The CDR3 is made up of 14 amino acids. V dropped 2 bases and J dropped 8; count of bases not matched to a gene: 5.

This chain links TRBV27 with TRBJ2-3, with TRBD1 matching 10 bases. The CDR3 covers 14 residues. V shed 2 bases and J 4 bases; nucleotides not matched to a gene: 0. Looked up from germline, CDR1 is MNHEY and CDR2 is SMNVEV (reference sequence). The DNA for the CDR3 is TGTGCCAGCAGTTTAGGACAGGGGGCAGATACGCAGTATTTT. Translation gives CASSLGQGADTQYF.

This chain joins TRBV16 and TRBJ1-1; D remains unclear. Trimming cost V 0 bases and J 1 base, with 6 bases left between them. Germline V CDR1 and CDR2: KGHSY, FQNENV. This CDR3 is 14 amino acids long. CDR3 region: CASSQSTENTEAFF. The CDR3 DNA reads TGTGCCAGCAGCCAATCAACAGAGAACACTGAAGCTTTCTTT.

The table lists this clone with a few counts. This chain connects TRBV7-2 to TRBJ1-1, with a possible D match to TRBD1 (5 bases). V was pared by 5 bases and J by 1 base, with 11 bases between. Per germline, CDR1 SGHTA and CDR2 FQGNSA. The CDR3 consists of 14 residues. Here the CDR3 reads CASSPRQPNTEAFF. The CDR3 nucleotides are TGTGCCAGCAGCCCAAGACAGCCGAACACTGAAGCTTTCTTT. Combining the CDR3 with reference TRBV7-2 and TRBJ1-1 gives the whole variable domain GAGVSQSPSNKVTEKGKDVELRCDPISGHTALYWYRQSLGQGLEFLIYFQGNSAPDKSGLPSDRFSAERTGGSVSTLTIQRTQQEDSAVYLCASSPRQPNTEAFFGQGTRLTVV.

A single count supports this clone. This chain links TRBV5-1 with TRBJ1-1; D remains ambiguous. Germline V lookup: CDR1 SGHRS, CDR2 YFSETQ. The V end lost 5 bases, the J end lost 4 bases, and 21 bases lay between the germline ends. This CDR3 is 16 amino acids long. DNA for the CDR3: TGCGCCAGCAGATTACTGGTCTCCGGAGTCGGCACTGAAGCTTTCTTT. Amino acid sequence: CASRLLVSGVGTEAFF.

The CDR3 DNA reads TGTGCCAGTAGTATATCACAAGGGGGCCTGAACACTGAAGCTTTCTTT. Protein product: CASSISQGGLNTEAFF. This chain links TRBV19 with TRBJ1-1; 7 bases line up with TRBD1. Germline CDR1 and CDR2: LNHDA and SQIVND (reference sequence). With V trimmed by 2 bases and J by 0 bases, 6 bases remained unmatched. This CDR3 region has 16 residues. Full variable domain (missing parts from reference TRBV19 and TRBJ1-1): DGGITQSPKYLFRKEGQNVTLSCEQNLNHDAMYWYRQDPGQGLRLIYYSQIVNDFQKGDIAEGYSVSREKKESFPLTVTSAQKNPTAFYLCASSISQGGLNTEAFFGQGTRLTVV.

The chain combines TRBV11-2 with TRBJ2-2; a weak D match, TRBD2 (6 bases). Trimming removed 3 bases at V and 0 bases at J, with 8 bases between. The CDR3 length is 15 residues. Germline V lookup: CDR1 SGHAT, CDR2 FQNNGV. The CDR3 nucleotides read TGTGCCAGCAGCTTCGGAGGGACGAACACCGGGGAGCTGTTTTTT. Its protein product is CASSFGGTNTGELFF.

The gene calls are TRBV19 and TRBJ1-2; D perhaps matches TRBD1 (6 bases). This CDR3 region has 15 residues. V lost 5 bases and J 4 bases, leaving 17 bases between the germline ends. Germline CDR1 reads LNHDA; CDR2 reads SQIVND (reference sequence). CDR3 region: CASSPTGLYFYGYTF. CDR3 nucleotides: TGTGCCAGTAGTCCTACAGGGCTTTATTTCTATGGCTACACCTTC.

The rearrangement uses TRBV7-2 and TRBJ1-5, with D possibly being TRBD1 (5 bases). This CDR3 has 13 residues. With 2 bases removed from V and 5 bases from J, the gap between germline ends came to 7 bases. Germline V gives CDR1 SGHTA, CDR2 FQGNSA. The CDR3 here is CASSLIRDQPQHF. The CDR3 coding sequence is TGTGCCAGCAGCTTAATCAGGGATCAGCCCCAGCATTTT.